What follows is one T cell receptor (beta chain) and its context. The sample belongs to a study of T cells in Graves' hyperthyroidism and ophthalmopathy. The source material, RNA transcripts, was used to amplify TCR beta CDR3 regions. First-round RT-PCR targeting the TCR CDR3 was performed with the HTBI primer set. One entry per CDR3 protein results from TCRdb running MiXCR on the multiplex PCR reads. This sample has a few hundred thousand distinct CDR3 sequences, with about 14% found just once. CDR3 length equals 12 residues. V dropped 4 bases and J dropped 7; count of bases not matched to a gene: 3. The germline CDR1 and CDR2 sequences are LGHDT and YNNKEL (reference sequence).

The sequence derives from a woman in her 30s with Graves' hyperthyroidism that later progressed to Graves' ophthalmopathy. The sample taken for sequencing was blood. J is TRBJ1-1 and V is TRBV3-1, with 7 bases that match TRBD1. Written as DNA, the CDR3 is TGTGCCAGCAGCCCCGGGGACAGTGAAGCTTTCTTT. Amino acids: CASSPGDSEAFF.